This is a list of T cell receptor beta chains from one sample in a study of graft-versus-host responses after intestinal transplantation. Only in-frame clones appear in the TCRdb table, and some are missing; sequencing was by immunoSEQ multiplex PCR. The sample carries about 78,000 clones, around 90% recorded once. These receptors have no identified antigens. Source: unstimulated CD8+ T cells sorted from spleen or lymph node cells, taken before transplant. These receptors all stem from a human donor who was the organ donor for an intestinal transplant. Each CDR3 is given with its conserved first and last residue. The D gene is left open where the match is weak. A row's size may be missing; if present it is once, few, many or a size class.

cdr3_nt: TGTGCCAGCAGCTTAGGTTTTAGGACAGGCGAACAAGAGACCCAGTACTTC
cdr3_aa: CASSLGFRTGEQETQYF
d_call: TRBD1
v_call: TRBV7-9
j_call: TRBJ2-5
clone_size: once

cdr3_nt: TGTGCCAGCAGCAGTTCAGGGGGACTGAGGGAGACCCAGTACTTC
cdr3_aa: CASSSSGGLRETQYF
d_call: .
v_call: TRBV11-1
j_call: TRBJ2-5
clone_size: .

cdr3_nt: TGCGCCAGCAGCCAAGAACTAGGGGGCCCCAATGAAAAACTGTTTTTT
cdr3_aa: CASSQELGGPNEKLFF
d_call: TRBD1
v_call: TRBV4-3
j_call: TRBJ1-4
clone_size: .

cdr3_nt: TGTGCCAGCAGCGTAGTGGCGGGGTATAATTCACCCCTCCACTTT
cdr3_aa: CASSVVAGYNSPLHF
d_call: .
v_call: TRBV9
j_call: TRBJ1-6
clone_size: .

cdr3_nt: TGTGCCAGCAGCCCGACTAGCGGGGGAAAGCTCGGGGAGCTGTTTTTT
cdr3_aa: CASSPTSGGKLGELFF
d_call: TRBD2
v_call: TRBV7-9
j_call: TRBJ2-2
clone_size: .

cdr3_nt: TGCGCCAGCAGCTTGTTCGGGGGTGCATATGAGCCCCAGCATTTT
cdr3_aa: CASSLFGGAYEPQHF
d_call: .
v_call: TRBV5-1
j_call: TRBJ1-5
clone_size: .

cdr3_nt: TGTGCCAGCAGCCCCTCTACGGTGGGGGGTGTCGACGGGGAGCTGTTTTTT
cdr3_aa: CASSPSTVGGVDGELFF
d_call: .
v_call: TRBV5-4
j_call: TRBJ2-2
clone_size: .

cdr3_nt: TGTGCCAGCAGCTTCCGAGACACTAATTCACCCCTCCACTTT
cdr3_aa: CASSFRDTNSPLHF
d_call: .
v_call: TRBV5-8
j_call: TRBJ1-6
clone_size: .

cdr3_nt: TGTGCCAGCAGCCAAGGAGGGAGCTCCTACAATGAGCAGTTCTTC
cdr3_aa: CASSQGGSSYNEQFF
d_call: .
v_call: TRBV6-5
j_call: TRBJ2-1
clone_size: .

cdr3_nt: TGTGCCAGCAGCCAACGAGGCGGGACAGCCCACCCCCGGGCCCAGTACTTC
cdr3_aa: CASSQRGGTAHPRAQYF
d_call: .
v_call: TRBV16
j_call: TRBJ2-5
clone_size: .

cdr3_nt: TGTGCCAGCAGTACCAACAGGGGATGGACTGAAGCTTTCTTT
cdr3_aa: CASSTNRGWTEAFF
d_call: TRBD1
v_call: TRBV2
j_call: TRBJ1-1
clone_size: .

cdr3_nt: TGTGCCAGCAGTGAGTCGGCGGGTTCTGGCGGGGAGCTGTTTTTT
cdr3_aa: CASSESAGSGGELFF
d_call: .
v_call: TRBV6-4
j_call: TRBJ2-2
clone_size: few

cdr3_nt: TGTGCCAGCAGTTACGAGGAGAACACTGAAGCTTTCTTT
cdr3_aa: CASSYEENTEAFF
d_call: .
v_call: TRBV6-5
j_call: TRBJ1-1
clone_size: .

cdr3_nt: TGTGCCAGCACCAGAGGACTAGCGGGGGGGCCTAATCAAGAGACCCAGTACTTC
cdr3_aa: CASTRGLAGGPNQETQYF
d_call: TRBD2
v_call: TRBV2
j_call: TRBJ2-5
clone_size: few

cdr3_nt: TGTGCCAGCAGCTTTCGATTGACAGGGGCCGGAAACACCATATATTTT
cdr3_aa: CASSFRLTGAGNTIYF
d_call: TRBD1
v_call: TRBV11-2
j_call: TRBJ1-3
clone_size: .

cdr3_nt: TGTGCCAGCAGCTTAGGGGCAGGATCCAATGAGCAGTTCTTC
cdr3_aa: CASSLGAGSNEQFF
d_call: .
v_call: TRBV7-9
j_call: TRBJ2-1
clone_size: .

cdr3_nt: TGCGCCAGCAGTGCGGACAGGTTCACCGGGGAGCTGTTTTTT
cdr3_aa: CASSADRFTGELFF
d_call: TRBD1
v_call: TRBV10-1
j_call: TRBJ2-2
clone_size: .

cdr3_nt: TGTGCCAGCAGAATAGGGGGCTCTGGGGCCAACGTCCTGACTTTC
cdr3_aa: CASRIGGSGANVLTF
d_call: .
v_call: TRBV6-5
j_call: TRBJ2-6
clone_size: once

cdr3_nt: TGCGCCAGCAGCCAGGGCGGGGGGAACAATGAGCAGTTCTTC
cdr3_aa: CASSQGGGNNEQFF
d_call: TRBD2
v_call: TRBV4-1
j_call: TRBJ2-1
clone_size: .

cdr3_nt: TGTGCCAGCAGCGTAGTTCCCGGTGAGCAGTTCTTC
cdr3_aa: CASSVVPGEQFF
d_call: .
v_call: TRBV9
j_call: TRBJ2-1
clone_size: .

cdr3_nt: TGTGCCAGCAGACCGGGGATACGATATAGCAATCAGCCCCAGCATTTT
cdr3_aa: CASRPGIRYSNQPQHF
d_call: .
v_call: TRBV6-6
j_call: TRBJ1-5
clone_size: .

cdr3_nt: TGCGCCAGCAGCCATGGAAGGACTAGTCTTGATACGCAGTATTTT
cdr3_aa: CASSHGRTSLDTQYF
d_call: TRBD2
v_call: TRBV4-1
j_call: TRBJ2-3
clone_size: .

cdr3_nt: TGTGCCAGCAGCGGTTCAGGAAATGAGCAGTTCTTC
cdr3_aa: CASSGSGNEQFF
d_call: .
v_call: TRBV9
j_call: TRBJ2-1
clone_size: .

cdr3_nt: TGTGCCAGCAGTTTTATCGGGACAGGCAATCAGCCCCAGCATTTT
cdr3_aa: CASSFIGTGNQPQHF
d_call: TRBD1
v_call: TRBV27
j_call: TRBJ1-5
clone_size: .

cdr3_nt: TGTGCCATTCCTCCGACCGGGATCACAACCGGGGAGCTGTTTTTT
cdr3_aa: CAIPPTGITTGELFF
d_call: .
v_call: TRBV6-5
j_call: TRBJ2-2
clone_size: .

cdr3_nt: TGTGCCACCAGCAGAGGGGCACAGGGGGCTCGGGGCTACACCTTC
cdr3_aa: CATSRGAQGARGYTF
d_call: TRBD1
v_call: TRBV15
j_call: TRBJ1-2
clone_size: .

cdr3_nt: TGTGCCAGCAGTGAACAGCGGGGGGGCCCAGATACGCAGTATTTT
cdr3_aa: CASSEQRGGPDTQYF
d_call: TRBD2
v_call: TRBV6-1
j_call: TRBJ2-3
clone_size: .

cdr3_nt: TGTGCCAGCAGCTTACTGGGCGGACAGGGAGGAGATACGCAGTATTTT
cdr3_aa: CASSLLGGQGGDTQYF
d_call: TRBD1
v_call: TRBV7-8
j_call: TRBJ2-3
clone_size: .

cdr3_nt: TGTGCCAGCAGCCCTTTCACAGGGGTCGGCTACACCTTC
cdr3_aa: CASSPFTGVGYTF
d_call: TRBD1
v_call: TRBV6-5
j_call: TRBJ1-2
clone_size: .

cdr3_nt: TGTGCCAGCAGCCCTCTAGCGGGGGGCAGAACAGATACGCAGTATTTT
cdr3_aa: CASSPLAGGRTDTQYF
d_call: TRBD2
v_call: TRBV7-2
j_call: TRBJ2-3
clone_size: .

cdr3_nt: TGTGCCACCAGCAGAGATAGCCCGGATACGCAGTATTTT
cdr3_aa: CATSRDSPDTQYF
d_call: .
v_call: TRBV15
j_call: TRBJ2-3
clone_size: .

cdr3_nt: TGCGCCAGCAGCTCCCCTTCCTGCTGGGAGGGTAGCAATCAGCCCCAGCATTTT
cdr3_aa: CASSSPSCWEGSNQPQHF
d_call: .
v_call: TRBV5-1
j_call: TRBJ1-5
clone_size: .

cdr3_nt: TGTGCCAGCAGCTTAGGGGATCGGGGGGTGGTCACAGATACGCAGTATTTT
cdr3_aa: CASSLGDRGVVTDTQYF
d_call: TRBD2
v_call: TRBV7-2
j_call: TRBJ2-3
clone_size: .

cdr3_nt: TGTGCCAGCAGCGTCGAAGCCTCTAACTATGGCTACACCTTC
cdr3_aa: CASSVEASNYGYTF
d_call: .
v_call: TRBV9
j_call: TRBJ1-2
clone_size: once

cdr3_nt: TGTGCCAGCAGCTCCGAAACCTATCCGGGTCTTGGCTATGGCTACACCTTC
cdr3_aa: CASSSETYPGLGYGYTF
d_call: .
v_call: TRBV7-9
j_call: TRBJ1-2
clone_size: .

cdr3_nt: TGTGCCAGCAGTGTACAGATTTTAGATTCACCCCTCCACTTT
cdr3_aa: CASSVQILDSPLHF
d_call: .
v_call: TRBV6-6
j_call: TRBJ1-6
clone_size: .

cdr3_nt: TGTGCCAGCAGTTACGCTGTGGTCGGGGATACGCAGTATTTT
cdr3_aa: CASSYAVVGDTQYF
d_call: .
v_call: TRBV6-5
j_call: TRBJ2-3
clone_size: .